This entry describes one T cell receptor beta chain. Its antigen is as yet unknown. V was shortened by 6 bases and J by 6 bases, with 20 bases between the two germline ends. CDR3 size: 15 residues. In germline, CDR1 is DFQATT, CDR2 SNEGSKA (reference sequence). This entry comes from a study of T-cell memory formation after mild COVID-19. Overall study findings and caveats: A balance of CD4 and CD8 characterized clones contracting day 15 to 85, whereas later expanders leaned CD4+.

Amplification by 5'RACE using constant-segment primers produced TCR alpha and TCR beta cDNA libraries that carried sample barcodes and UMIs. TCRdb re-analysed the 5' RACE reads in MiXCR, keeping a single row per CDR3 protein. Here the sample spans more than 150,000 distinct CDR3 sequences, less than 20% being singletons. The source is a young man who had mild COVID-19 (a few samples of this study predate the infection). Cell type and time point are not known. Sample: PBMCs or a T cell subset sorted from them (not recorded which). This chain joins TRBV20-1 and TRBJ1-4; tentatively, D is TRBD1 (5 bases). This CDR3 reads CSARMGERIYEKLFF. CDR3 DNA: TGCAGTGCAAGAATGGGGGAGAGAATTTATGAAAAACTGTTTTTT.